This TCR beta chain was recovered during a study of Ad26.COV2.S vaccination and SARS-CoV-2 variants. On the study more broadly: Of the COV1001 trial arms, the Ad26.COV2.S arm included the donor. Once or twice, 56 days apart, Ad26.COV2.S was delivered intramuscularly.

CDR1 and CDR2 from the germline V gene are SGHDT and YYEEEE. Trimming removed 3 bases from V and 5 bases from J, with 12 bases in between. CDR3 length equals 14 residues. The method was immunoSEQ multiplex PCR; TCRdb's version includes in-frame clones alone and lacks a portion of them. The sample lists hundreds of thousands of clones; around 92% were seen once. Treatment: 15 to 20 received Ad26.COV2.S at low or high dose, single or two shots; a few received placebo; per-sample allocation not given. Day 63 following the first vaccine or placebo injection was when the samples were taken. The chain carries TRBV5-6 and TRBJ1-5; D ambiguous. This TCR came from a person between 18 and 65 years old who received the Ad26.COV2.S COVID-19 vaccine or a placebo. The sample here was peripheral blood, taken in a trial of Ad26.COV2.S vaccine versus placebo. This chain's CDR3 is CASSYRGRDQPQHF. The CDR3 DNA reads TGTGCCAGCAGCTACCGGGGTAGGGATCAGCCCCAGCATTTT.